Listed below are T cell receptor beta chains from one sample, sequenced in a study of shared clonotypes between healthy human individuals. TCRdb's table, derived via immunoSEQ multiplex PCR, lists solely in-frame clones and lacks some. The sample holds some 1,900,000 clones, 85% to 95% seen once. Sequencing was performed on naive CD8+ T cells sorted from blood. The receptor source for this set is a man aged 18-30 years in good health. The CDR3 runs from the conserved cysteine through the conserved F or W. The D gene is left open where the match is weak.

v_gene,d_gene,j_gene,CDR3aa
TRBV29-1,TRBD2,TRBJ2-7,CSVEGGLAGGPYEQYF
TRBV7-9,-,TRBJ2-2,CASSVRGSFTGELFF
TRBV27,-,TRBJ2-7,CASTTLDRFYEQYF
TRBV7-9,-,TRBJ2-5,CASSLSWNGEETQYF
TRBV18,-,TRBJ2-7,CASSPRTETYEQYF
TRBV2,TRBD2,TRBJ2-5,CASSLGLAGYQETQYF
TRBV10-3,-,TRBJ1-1,CAISESWTASNTEAFF
TRBV19,-,TRBJ1-5,CASSIDGGPQHF
TRBV4-1,TRBD2,TRBJ2-7,CASSQVSGLGAYEQYF
TRBV9,TRBD1,TRBJ1-2,CASSDDRDRGSNGYTF
TRBV27,TRBD2,TRBJ2-5,CASSFGLAGLETQYF
TRBV13,-,TRBJ2-7,CASSKWTDSSYEQYF
TRBV25-1,-,TRBJ2-7,CARPRRTPYEQYF
TRBV2,TRBD1,TRBJ1-5,CASSEGQVYSNQPQHF
TRBV11-2,-,TRBJ2-7,CASSLDRITLSSYEQYF
TRBV27,-,TRBJ1-2,CASSLQGPNYGYTF
TRBV18,-,TRBJ1-2,CASSTGGALNYGYTF
TRBV28,-,TRBJ1-6,CASSLRPYNSPLHF
TRBV21-1,-,TRBJ2-1,CASSKVAPGQSSYTEQFF
TRBV15,-,TRBJ2-7,CATSFAKPSYEQYF
TRBV27,TRBD1,TRBJ2-3,CASSSRTGSWDTQYF
TRBV10-3,TRBD2,TRBJ2-5,CAISESGGVTQYF
TRBV5-8,TRBD1,TRBJ2-7,CASSLVRDSLTYEQYF
TRBV7-9,TRBD1,TRBJ1-1,CASGARGGPEAFF
TRBV10-3,-,TRBJ2-7,CAISDPPGDSYEQYF
TRBV19,TRBD1,TRBJ1-2,CASSATGGAIDGYTF
TRBV5-1,TRBD1,TRBJ2-7,CASSARQGPSYEQYF
TRBV4-3,-,TRBJ2-3,CASSRWGTDTQYF
TRBV7-2,TRBD2,TRBJ2-7,CASSWTSGNEQYF
TRBV2,-,TRBJ2-7,CASSGGVGNYEQYF
TRBV4-3,TRBD2,TRBJ2-1,CASSQEVAGGYNEQFF
TRBV4-1,TRBD1,TRBJ2-7,CASSPHGQGTYEQYF
TRBV5-1,-,TRBJ2-7,CASSFSGSSYEQYF
TRBV4-3,-,TRBJ1-1,CASSQDRQAGAEAFF
TRBV5-1,TRBD2,TRBJ2-5,CASSLWGGGSQETQYF
TRBV16,TRBD1,TRBJ1-5,CASSPQPGTGVSSNQPQHF
TRBV9,-,TRBJ2-5,CASSVVPGPQETQYF
TRBV4-1,-,TRBJ2-7,CASSQGVSYEQYF
TRBV13,TRBD2,TRBJ2-2,CASSLGRSGSGPGELFF
TRBV28,-,TRBJ1-2,CASTDENYGYTF